This T cell receptor beta chain was captured in a study of T cell responses to AZD1222 COVID-19 vaccine. There are 15 residues in the CDR3. The junction had 4 bases not matched to a gene; V was cut back by 2 bases and J by 5 bases. Germline V CDR1 and CDR2: SGHRS, YFSETQ. Profiling relied on immunoSEQ multiplex PCR, and the TCRdb table lists in-frame clones only, not all of them. The table includes 100,000 to 150,000 clones, 90% detected once. Source: peripheral blood, taken on day 0 of AZD1222 vaccination. This sequence originates from an adult in good health. This chain links TRBV5-1 with TRBJ2-5; TRBD2 matches at 12 bases. DNA for the CDR3: TGCGCCAGCAGCTTCCGACTAGCGGGAGACGAGACCCAGTACTTC. Encoded protein: CASSFRLAGDETQYF.